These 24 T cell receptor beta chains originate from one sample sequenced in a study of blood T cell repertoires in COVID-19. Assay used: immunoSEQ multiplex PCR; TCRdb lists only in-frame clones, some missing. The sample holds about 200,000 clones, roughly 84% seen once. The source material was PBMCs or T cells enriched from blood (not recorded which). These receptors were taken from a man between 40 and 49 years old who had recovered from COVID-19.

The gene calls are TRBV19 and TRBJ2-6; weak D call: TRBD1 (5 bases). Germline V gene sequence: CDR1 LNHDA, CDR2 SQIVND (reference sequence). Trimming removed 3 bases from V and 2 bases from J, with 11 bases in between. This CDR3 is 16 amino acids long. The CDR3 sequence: CASSIPVGAGANVLTF. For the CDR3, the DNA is TGTGCCAGTAGTATTCCAGTAGGGGCTGGGGCCAACGTCCTGACTTTC.

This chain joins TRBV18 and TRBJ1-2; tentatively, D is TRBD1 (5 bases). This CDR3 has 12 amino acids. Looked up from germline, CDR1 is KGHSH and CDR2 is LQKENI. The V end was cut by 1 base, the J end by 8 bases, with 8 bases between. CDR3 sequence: CASSPQGYGYTF. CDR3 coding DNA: TGTGCCAGCTCACCACAGGGGTACGGCTACACCTTC.

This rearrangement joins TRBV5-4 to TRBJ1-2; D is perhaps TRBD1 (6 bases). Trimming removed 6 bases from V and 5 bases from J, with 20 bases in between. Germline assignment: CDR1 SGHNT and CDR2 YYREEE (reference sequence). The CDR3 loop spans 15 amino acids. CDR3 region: CASKTGHGVSYGYTF. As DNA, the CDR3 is TGTGCCAGCAAAACGGGACACGGAGTTTCTTATGGCTACACCTTC.

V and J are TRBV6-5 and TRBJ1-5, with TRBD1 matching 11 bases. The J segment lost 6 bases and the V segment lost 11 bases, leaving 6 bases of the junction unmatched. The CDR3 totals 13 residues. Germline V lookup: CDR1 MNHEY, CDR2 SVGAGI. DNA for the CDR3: TGTGCCGGGACAGGGGGTTGGGGTCAGCCCCAGCATTTT. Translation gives CAGTGGWGQPQHF.

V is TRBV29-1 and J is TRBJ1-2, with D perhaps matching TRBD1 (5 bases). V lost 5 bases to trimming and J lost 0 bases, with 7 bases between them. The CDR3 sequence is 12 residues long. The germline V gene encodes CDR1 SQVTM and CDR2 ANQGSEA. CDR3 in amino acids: CSVWGTNYGYTF. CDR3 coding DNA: TGCAGCGTTTGGGGCACTAACTATGGCTACACCTTC.

This CDR3 is CASSLKLTQYF. DNA of the CDR3: TGTGCCAGCAGTTTAAAACTGACCCAGTACTTC. The gene calls are TRBV12-3 or TRBV12-4 and TRBJ2-5; D ambiguous. This CDR3 spans 11 amino acids. The V and J ends lost 2 bases and 7 bases respectively, with 5 bases between them.

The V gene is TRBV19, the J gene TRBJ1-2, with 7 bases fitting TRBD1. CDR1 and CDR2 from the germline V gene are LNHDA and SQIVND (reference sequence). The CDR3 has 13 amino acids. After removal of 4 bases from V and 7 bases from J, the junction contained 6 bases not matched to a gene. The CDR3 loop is CASSTSTGTGYTF. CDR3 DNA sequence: TGTGCCAGTAGTACTTCGACAGGGACTGGCTACACCTTC.

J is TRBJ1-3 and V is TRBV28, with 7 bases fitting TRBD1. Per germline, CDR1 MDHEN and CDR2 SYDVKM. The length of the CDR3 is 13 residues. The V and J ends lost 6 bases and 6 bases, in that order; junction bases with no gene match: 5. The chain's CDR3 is CASRTGQENTIYF. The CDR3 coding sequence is TGTGCCAGCAGAACCGGACAGGAAAACACCATATATTTT.

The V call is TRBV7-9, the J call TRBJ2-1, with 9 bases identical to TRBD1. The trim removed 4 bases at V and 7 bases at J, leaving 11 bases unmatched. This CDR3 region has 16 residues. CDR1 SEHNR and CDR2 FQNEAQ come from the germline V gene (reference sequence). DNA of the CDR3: TGTGCCAGCAGCTCTCAAGACAGGGGGAACCGAAATGAGCAGTTCTTC. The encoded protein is CASSSQDRGNRNEQFF.

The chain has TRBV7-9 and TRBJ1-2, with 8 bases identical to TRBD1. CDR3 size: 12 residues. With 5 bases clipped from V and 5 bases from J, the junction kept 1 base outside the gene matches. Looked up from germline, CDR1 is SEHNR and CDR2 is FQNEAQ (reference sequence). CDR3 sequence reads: CASSRTGYGYTF. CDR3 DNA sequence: TGTGCCAGCAGCAGGACAGGGTATGGCTACACCTTC.

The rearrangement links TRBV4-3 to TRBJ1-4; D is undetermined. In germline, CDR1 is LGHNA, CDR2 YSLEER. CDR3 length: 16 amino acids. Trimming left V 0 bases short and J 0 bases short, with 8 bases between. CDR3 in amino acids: CASSQERAATNEKLFF. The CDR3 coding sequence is TGCGCCAGCAGCCAAGAGAGGGCCGCAACTAATGAAAAACTGTTTTTT.

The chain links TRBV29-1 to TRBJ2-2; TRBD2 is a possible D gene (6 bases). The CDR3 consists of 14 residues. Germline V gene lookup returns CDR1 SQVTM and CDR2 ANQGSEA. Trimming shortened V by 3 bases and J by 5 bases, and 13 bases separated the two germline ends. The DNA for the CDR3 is TGCAGCGTTGAGCGGGGAACTAGGACCGGGGAGCTGTTTTTT. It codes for CSVERGTRTGELFF.

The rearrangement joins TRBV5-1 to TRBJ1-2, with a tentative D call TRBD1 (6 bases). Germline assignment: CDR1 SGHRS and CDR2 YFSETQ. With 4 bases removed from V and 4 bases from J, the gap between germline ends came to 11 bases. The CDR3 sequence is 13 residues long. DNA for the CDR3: TGCGCCAGCAGCCCGGACAGATCCTATGGCTACACCTTC. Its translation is CASSPDRSYGYTF.

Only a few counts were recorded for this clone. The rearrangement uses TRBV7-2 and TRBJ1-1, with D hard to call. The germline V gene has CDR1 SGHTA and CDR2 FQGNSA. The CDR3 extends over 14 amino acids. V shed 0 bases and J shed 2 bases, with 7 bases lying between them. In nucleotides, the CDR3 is TGTGCCAGCAGCTTAGCCGGTCCTAACACTGAAGCTTTCTTT. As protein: CASSLAGPNTEAFF.

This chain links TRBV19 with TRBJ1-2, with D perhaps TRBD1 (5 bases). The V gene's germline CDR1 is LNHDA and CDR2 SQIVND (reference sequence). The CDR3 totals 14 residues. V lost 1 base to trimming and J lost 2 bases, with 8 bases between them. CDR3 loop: CASSIAAGNYGYTF. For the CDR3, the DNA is TGTGCCAGTAGTATAGCGGCAGGGAACTATGGCTACACCTTC.

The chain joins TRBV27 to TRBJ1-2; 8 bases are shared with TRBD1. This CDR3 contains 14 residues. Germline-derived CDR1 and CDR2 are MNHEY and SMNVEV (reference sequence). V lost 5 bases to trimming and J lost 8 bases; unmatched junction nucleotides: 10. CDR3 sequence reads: CASSPRQGLSGYTF. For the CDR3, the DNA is TGTGCCAGCAGTCCACGACAGGGGTTGAGCGGCTACACCTTC.

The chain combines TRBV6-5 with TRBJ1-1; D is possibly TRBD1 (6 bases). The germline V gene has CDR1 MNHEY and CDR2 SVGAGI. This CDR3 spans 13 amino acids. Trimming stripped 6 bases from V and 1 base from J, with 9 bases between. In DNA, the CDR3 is TGTGCCAGCAGGTCCAGGGGGAACACTGAAGCTTTCTTT. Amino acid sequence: CASRSRGNTEAFF.

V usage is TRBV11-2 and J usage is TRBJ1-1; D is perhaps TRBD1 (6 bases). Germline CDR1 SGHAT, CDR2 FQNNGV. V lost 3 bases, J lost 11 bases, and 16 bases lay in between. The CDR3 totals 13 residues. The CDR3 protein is CASSLAQGREAFF. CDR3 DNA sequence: TGTGCCAGCAGCTTGGCTCAGGGGAGGGAGGCTTTCTTT.

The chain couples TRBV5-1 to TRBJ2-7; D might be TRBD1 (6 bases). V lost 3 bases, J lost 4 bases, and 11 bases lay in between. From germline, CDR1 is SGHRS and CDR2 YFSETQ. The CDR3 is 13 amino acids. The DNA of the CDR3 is TGCGCCAGCAGCTACCCGGGGACATACGAGCAGTACTTC. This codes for CASSYPGTYEQYF. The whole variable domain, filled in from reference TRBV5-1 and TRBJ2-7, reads KAGVTQTPRYLIKTRGQQVTLSCSPISGHRSVSWYQQTPGQGLQFLFEYFSETQRNKGNFPGRFSGRQFSNSRSEMNVSTLELGDSALYLCASSYPGTYEQYFGPGTRLTVT.

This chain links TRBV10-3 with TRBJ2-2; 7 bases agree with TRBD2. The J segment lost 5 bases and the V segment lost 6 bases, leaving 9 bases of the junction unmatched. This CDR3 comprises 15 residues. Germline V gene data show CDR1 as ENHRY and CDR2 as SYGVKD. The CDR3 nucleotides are TGTGCCATCAGCCCTAGGGAGGGAAGTACCGGGGAGCTGTTTTTT. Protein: CAISPREGSTGELFF.

CDR3 bases: TGTGCCAGCAGTTCGACAGGGGGCTTCCTTGGCGGGGAGCAAGAGACCCAGTACTTC. The encoded protein is CASSSTGGFLGGEQETQYF. The J gene is TRBJ2-5, the V gene TRBV6-2 or TRBV6-3, with 10 bases matching TRBD1. The germline V gene has CDR1 MNHEY and CDR2 SVGEGT. The CDR3 length is 19 residues. The V and J ends lost 4 bases and 2 bases, in that order; junction bases with no gene match: 16.

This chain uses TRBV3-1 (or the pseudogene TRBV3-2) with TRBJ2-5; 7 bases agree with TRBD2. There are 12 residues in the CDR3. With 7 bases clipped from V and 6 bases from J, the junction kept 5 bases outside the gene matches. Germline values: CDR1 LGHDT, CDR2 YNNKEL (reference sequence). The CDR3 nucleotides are TGTGCCAGCACGGGGGGAGAAAAGACCCAGTACTTC. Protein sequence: CASTGGEKTQYF.

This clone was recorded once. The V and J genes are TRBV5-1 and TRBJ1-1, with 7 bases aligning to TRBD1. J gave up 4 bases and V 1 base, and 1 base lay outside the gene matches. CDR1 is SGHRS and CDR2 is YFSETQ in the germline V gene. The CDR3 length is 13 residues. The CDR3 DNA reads TGCGCCAGCAGCTTGCAGGGGGTCACTGAAGCTTTCTTT. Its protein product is CASSLQGVTEAFF.

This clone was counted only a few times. The CDR3 is CASSLEAGEKLFF. As DNA, the CDR3 is TGTGCCAGCAGCTTAGAGGCAGGAGAAAAACTGTTTTTT. The chain is built from TRBV7-9 and TRBJ1-4; no clear D. V lost 1 base and J lost 8, with 8 bases in between. From germline, CDR1 is SEHNR and CDR2 FQNEAQ (reference sequence). The CDR3 is 13 amino acids. Combining the CDR3 with reference TRBV7-9 and TRBJ1-4 gives the whole variable domain DTGVSQNPRHKITKRGQNVTFRCDPISEHNRLYWYRQTLGQGPEFLTYFQNEAQLEKSRLLSDRFSAERPKGSFSTLEIQRTEQGDSAMYLCASSLEAGEKLFFGSGTQLSVL.